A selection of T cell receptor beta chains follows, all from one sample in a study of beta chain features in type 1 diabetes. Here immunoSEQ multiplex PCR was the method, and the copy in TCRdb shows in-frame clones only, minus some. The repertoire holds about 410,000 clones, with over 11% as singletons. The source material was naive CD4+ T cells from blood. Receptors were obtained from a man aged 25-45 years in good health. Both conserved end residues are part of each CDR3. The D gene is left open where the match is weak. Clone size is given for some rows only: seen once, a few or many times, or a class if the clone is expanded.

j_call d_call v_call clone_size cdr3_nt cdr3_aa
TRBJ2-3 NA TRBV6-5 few TGTGCCAGCAATGACGGGGGCCGGAAGTATTTT CASNDGGRKYF
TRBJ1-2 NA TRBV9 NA TGTGCCAGCAGCGTTCCGGCCTATGGCTACACCTTC CASSVPAYGYTF
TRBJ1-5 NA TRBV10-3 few TGTGCCATCAGTGATTGGGGAGGGAGCAATCAGCCCCAGCATTTT CAISDWGGSNQPQHF
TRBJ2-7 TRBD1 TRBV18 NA TGTGCCAGCTCACGTCAGGGGGCAATTCACTACGAGCAGTACTTC CASSRQGAIHYEQYF
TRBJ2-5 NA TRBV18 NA TGTGCCAGCTCACTACCGACCCCGGAGACCCAGTACTTC CASSLPTPETQYF
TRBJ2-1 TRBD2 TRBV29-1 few TGCAGCGGGACTAGCGGGGGCCTATCAGATGAGCAGTTCTTC CSGTSGGLSDEQFF
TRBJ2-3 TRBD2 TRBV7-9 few TGTGCCAGCCTCCGCGTTAGACTAGCGGGGGTTAGCACAGATACGCAGTATTTT CASLRVRLAGVSTDTQYF
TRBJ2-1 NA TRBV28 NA TGTGCCAGCAGTCTCGCCCCTTTGGGGACGGGCTCCTACAATGAGCAGTTCTTC CASSLAPLGTGSYNEQFF
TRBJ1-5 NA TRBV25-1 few TGTGCCAGCAGTGAGTACAGATCCGGTCAGCCCCAGCATTTT CASSEYRSGQPQHF
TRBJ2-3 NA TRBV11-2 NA TGTGCCAGCAGTCGCGGACAAGGCGATACGCAGTATTTT CASSRGQGDTQYF
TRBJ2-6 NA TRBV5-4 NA TGTGCCAGCAGCGACCACATATCTGGGGCCAACGTCCTGACTTTC CASSDHISGANVLTF
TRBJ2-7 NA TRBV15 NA TGTGCCACCAGCTCAGATCCAACACCAACCTACGAGCAGTACTTC CATSSDPTPTYEQYF
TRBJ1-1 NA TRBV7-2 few TGTGCCAGCAGCTTATGGGAAGACACTGAAGCTTTCTTT CASSLWEDTEAFF
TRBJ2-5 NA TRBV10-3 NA TGTGCCATCAGTGAACGACCCGGGGCTAACAGGAAGACCCAGTACTTC CAISERPGANRKTQYF
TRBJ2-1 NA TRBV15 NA TGTGCCACCAGCAGGGTGGGTGGGCACGGGGGAGAGCAGTTCTTC CATSRVGGHGGEQFF
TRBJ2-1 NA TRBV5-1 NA TGCGCCAGCAGCCCCGATGGGGTGGGTGAGCAGTTCTTC CASSPDGVGEQFF
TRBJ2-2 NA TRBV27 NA TGTGCCAGCAGGTTTAACACCGGGGAGCTGTTTTTT CASRFNTGELFF
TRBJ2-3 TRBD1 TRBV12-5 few TGTGCTAGTGGTATGGGACAGGGCGCGACAGATACGCAGTATTTT CASGMGQGATDTQYF
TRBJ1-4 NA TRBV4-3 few TGCGCCAGCAGCCAAGATGGGGGGCCTGCGAATGAAAAACTGTTTTTT CASSQDGGPANEKLFF
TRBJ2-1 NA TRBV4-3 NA TGCGCCAGCAGCCAAGACCTCTACAGGGCGGCCCAAGCGGCCTACAATGAGCAGTTCTTC CASSQDLYRAAQAAYNEQFF
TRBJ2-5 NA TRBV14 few TGTGCCAGCAGCCGGTTTTTGGGGGAGACCCAGTACTTC CASSRFLGETQYF
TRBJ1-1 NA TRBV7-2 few TGTGCCAGCAGCGCGAACAGGGCGAACACTGAAGCTTTCTTT CASSANRANTEAFF
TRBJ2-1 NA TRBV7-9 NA TGCGCCAGCAGCCAAGATTTCGCGCAAGAGCAGTTCTTC CASSQDFAQEQFF
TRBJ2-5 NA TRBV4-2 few TGTGCCAGCAGCCGAGTCGGAGAGACCCAGTACTTC CASSRVGETQYF
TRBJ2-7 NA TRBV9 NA TGTGCCAGCAGCGTAGACCCGGGAAAAGGGGACGGCGAGCAGTACTTC CASSVDPGKGDGEQYF
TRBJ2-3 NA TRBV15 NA TGTGCCACCAGCAGAGATGCTAGTTCAGATACGCAGTATTTT CATSRDASSDTQYF
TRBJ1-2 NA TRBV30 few TGTGCCTGGATTACCAAGGGTGGCAGAAGCTATGGCTACACCTTC CAWITKGGRSYGYTF
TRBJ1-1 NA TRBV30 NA TGTGACTGGACCCAGACTTATACGAACACTGAAGCTTTCTTT CDWTQTYTNTEAFF
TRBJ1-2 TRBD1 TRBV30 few TGTGCCGGACAGGGGACCTTGGGCTTC CAGQGTLGF
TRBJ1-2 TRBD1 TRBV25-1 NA TGTGCCAGCAGTGAAGGGACAGCTGGCGGCTACACCTTC CASSEGTAGGYTF
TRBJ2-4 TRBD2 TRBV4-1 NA TGCGCCAGCAGCCAAGGGGGACTAGCGGCAAACATTCAGTACTTC CASSQGGLAANIQYF
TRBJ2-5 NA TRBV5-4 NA TGTGCCAGCAGCTTGCCGGCCGTAGAACAAGAGACCCAGTACTTC CASSLPAVEQETQYF
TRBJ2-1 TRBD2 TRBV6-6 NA TGTGCCAGCAGGGCGCGCGGGACTAGCTACAATGAGCAGTTCTTC CASRARGTSYNEQFF
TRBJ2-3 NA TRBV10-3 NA TGTGCCATCAGTGTGGGGGCGGGTATACGGCGCACAGATACGCAGTATTTT CAISVGAGIRRTDTQYF
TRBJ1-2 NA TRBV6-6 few TGTGCCAGCAGTGCTTACGGATACGGCTATGGCTACACCTTC CASSAYGYGYGYTF
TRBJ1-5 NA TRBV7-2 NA TGTGCCAGCAGCTTAGTAGGGGCCCCAGGGCAGCCCCAGCATTTT CASSLVGAPGQPQHF
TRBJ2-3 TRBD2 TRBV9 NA TGTGCCAGCAGCGTAGGTCCCCTTGGCGGGAGCTTTGCAGATACGCAGTATTTT CASSVGPLGGSFADTQYF
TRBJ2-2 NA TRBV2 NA TGTGCCAGCAGTAATAGCGGAACCGGGGAGCTGTTTTTT CASSNSGTGELFF
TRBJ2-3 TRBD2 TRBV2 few TGTGCCAGAACAAAGACTAGCGGGAGCACAGATACGCAGTATTTT CARTKTSGSTDTQYF
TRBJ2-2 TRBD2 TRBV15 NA TGTGCCACCAGCAGAGATTTCGGCAGACTAGCGGGGAACTCGGGGGAGCTGTTTTTT CATSRDFGRLAGNSGELFF
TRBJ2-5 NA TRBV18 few TGTGCCAGCTCACCACGGATGCAACAAGAGACCCAGTACTTC CASSPRMQQETQYF
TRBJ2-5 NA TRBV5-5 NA TGTGCCAGCAGCTGGCCGGGACGGCAAGAGACCCAGTACTTC CASSWPGRQETQYF
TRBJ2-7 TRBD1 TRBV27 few TGTGCCAGCAGTTCCCCCGGGACAGGGGCCTACGAGCAGTACTTC CASSSPGTGAYEQYF
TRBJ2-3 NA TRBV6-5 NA TGTGCCAGCAGTGGCAAACGTGGGGATACGCAGTATTTT CASSGKRGDTQYF
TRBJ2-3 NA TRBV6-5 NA TGTGCCAGCAACAGGGCAGGCCTTACGGATACGCAGTATTTT CASNRAGLTDTQYF
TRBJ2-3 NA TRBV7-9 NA TGTGCCAGCAGCTTAGAAGTGGGTACGCAGTATTTT CASSLEVGTQYF
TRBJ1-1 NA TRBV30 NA TGTGCCGAAAGAGCCGGACCCTTTAACACTGAAGCTTTCTTT CAERAGPFNTEAFF
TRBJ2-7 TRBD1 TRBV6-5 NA TGTGCCAGCAGTCGACCGGGACAGGGTTCATACGAGCAGTACTTC CASSRPGQGSYEQYF
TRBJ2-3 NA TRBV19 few TGTGCCAGTAGTTTCCCGAGTGGAAGTAGCACAGATACGCAGTATTTT CASSFPSGSSTDTQYF
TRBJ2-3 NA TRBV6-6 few TGTGCCAGCAGTTACCTCACAGATACGCAGTATTTT CASSYLTDTQYF
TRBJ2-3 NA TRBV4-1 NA TGCGCCAGCAGCCAAGCGGTAGAGCAGTATTTT CASSQAVEQYF
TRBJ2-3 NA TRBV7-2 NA TGTGCCAGCAGCTCCCGACAGTACGCAGATACGCAGTATTTT CASSSRQYADTQYF
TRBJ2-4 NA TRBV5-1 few TGCGCCAGCAGCTTGCCCGCGGCACTGTCGCCGGTCCAGTACTTC CASSLPAALSPVQYF
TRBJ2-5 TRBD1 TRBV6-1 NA TGTGCCAGCAGTGTCGACAGGGTAGAGACCCAGTACTTC CASSVDRVETQYF
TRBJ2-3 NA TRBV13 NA TGTGCCAGCAGCTTAGATCCCCAGGGCACAGATACGCAGTATTTT CASSLDPQGTDTQYF
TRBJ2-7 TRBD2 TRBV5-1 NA TGCGCCAGCAGCTTGGAGGGGCGGGGGAACTACGAGCAGTACTTC CASSLEGRGNYEQYF
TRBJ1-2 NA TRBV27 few TGTGCCAGCAGTTTGATTGGGACGGAGGATGGCTACACCTTC CASSLIGTEDGYTF
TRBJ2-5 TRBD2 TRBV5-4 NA TGTGCCAGCAGTTCGGCGGCGGGGGGGCAAGAGACCCAGTACTTC CASSSAAGGQETQYF